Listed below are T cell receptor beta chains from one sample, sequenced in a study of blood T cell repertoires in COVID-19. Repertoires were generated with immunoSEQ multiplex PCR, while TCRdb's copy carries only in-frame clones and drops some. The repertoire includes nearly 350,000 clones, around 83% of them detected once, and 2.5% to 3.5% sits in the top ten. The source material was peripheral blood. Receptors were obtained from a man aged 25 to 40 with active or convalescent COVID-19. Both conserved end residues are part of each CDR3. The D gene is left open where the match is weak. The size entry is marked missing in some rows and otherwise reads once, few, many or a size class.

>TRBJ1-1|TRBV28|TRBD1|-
TGTGCCAGCAGTCCGGGACAGGGTGGGAACACTGAAGCTTTCTTT
CASSPGQGGNTEAFF
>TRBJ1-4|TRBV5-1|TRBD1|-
TGCGCCAGCAGGCCTACAGGGGGAGGATGGACTAATGAAAAACTGTTTTTT
CASRPTGGGWTNEKLFF
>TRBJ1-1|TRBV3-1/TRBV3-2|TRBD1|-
TGTGCCAGCAGCCCCCGGTGGGACAGGGAGTTATTGGACACTGAAGCTTTCTTT
CASSPRWDRELLDTEAFF
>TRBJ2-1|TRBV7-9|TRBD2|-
TGTGCCAGCAGCTTAGAAGGTAGCGGGGTCTACAATGAGCAGTTCTTC
CASSLEGSGVYNEQFF
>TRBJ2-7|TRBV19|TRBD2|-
TGTGCCAGTAGTAGGGAGGGCGTCCTCGAGCAGTACTTC
CASSREGVLEQYF
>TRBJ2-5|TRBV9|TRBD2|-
TGTGCCAGCCAAGGAGCGGGAGGGGAGACCCAGTACTTC
CASQGAGGETQYF
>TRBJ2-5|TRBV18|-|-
TGTGCCAGCTCACTTTCTCTAGAGACCCAGTACTTC
CASSLSLETQYF
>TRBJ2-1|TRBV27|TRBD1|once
TGTGCCAGCAGTTTTTTGCCGGGACAGGGGGTAGGCAATGAGCAGTTCTTC
CASSFLPGQGVGNEQFF
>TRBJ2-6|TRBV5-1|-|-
TGCGCCAGCAGCTTGGACACCCCACGCCCTGGGGCCAACGTCCTGACTTTC
CASSLDTPRPGANVLTF
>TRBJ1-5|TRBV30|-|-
TGTGCCTGGAGTACAGGGAGGGGCGGTCAGCCCCAGCATTTT
CAWSTGRGGQPQHF
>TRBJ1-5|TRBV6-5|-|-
TGTGCCAGCAGTTACTCGGCCAGGGGCAATCAGCCCCAGCATTTT
CASSYSARGNQPQHF
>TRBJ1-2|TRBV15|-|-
TGTGCCACCAGCAGCCGGGACAAGGGTGCCTATGGCTACACCTTC
CATSSRDKGAYGYTF
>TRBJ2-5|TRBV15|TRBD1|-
TGTGCCACCAGCAGAGGGAACAGGGGCCAGACCCAGTACTTC
CATSRGNRGQTQYF
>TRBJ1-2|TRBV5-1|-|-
TGCGCCAGCAGGACGCGAGGAGGGCACTATGGCTACACCTTC
CASRTRGGHYGYTF
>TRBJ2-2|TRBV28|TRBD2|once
TGTGCCAGCAGTTTGGGGCTAGCGGGAGCGTTCGGGGAGCTGTTTTTT
CASSLGLAGAFGELFF
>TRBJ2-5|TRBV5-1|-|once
TGCGCCAGCAGCTTGGTAGGGAATCAGGGGGAGACCCAGTACTTC
CASSLVGNQGETQYF
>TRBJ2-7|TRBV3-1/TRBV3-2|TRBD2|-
TGTGCCAGCAGCCGGTCTCAGCGGACTAGCGTCTCCTACGAGCAGTACTTC
CASSRSQRTSVSYEQYF
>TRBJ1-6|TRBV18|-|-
TGTGCCAGCTCACCACAGGGAGACTCACCCCTCCACTTT
CASSPQGDSPLHF
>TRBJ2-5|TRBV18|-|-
TGTGCCAGCTCACAGGCCCAGGGCGAGGAGACCCAGTACTTC
CASSQAQGEETQYF
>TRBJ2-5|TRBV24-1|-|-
TGTGCCACCAGTGTCAATCAACCTCGGGGGACCCAGTACTTC
CATSVNQPRGTQYF
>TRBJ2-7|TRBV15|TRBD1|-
TGTGCCACCAGCGGGGAAGAGGACAGGGATCCCTACGAGCAGTACTTC
CATSGEEDRDPYEQYF
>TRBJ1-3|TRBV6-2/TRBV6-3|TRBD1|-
TGTGCCAGCAGCCCCGGGACAGCCAAAGGTTCTGGAAACACCATATATTTT
CASSPGTAKGSGNTIYF
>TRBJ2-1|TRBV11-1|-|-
TGTGCCAGCAGCTTAAGTCGGTTGGATGAGCAGTTCTTC
CASSLSRLDEQFF
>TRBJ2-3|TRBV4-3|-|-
TGCGCCAGCAGCCAAGGACCGGGGAAGGGAACAGATACGCAGTATTTT
CASSQGPGKGTDTQYF
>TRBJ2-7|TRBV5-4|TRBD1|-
TGTGCCAGCAGCTTCGGGACAGGGTCCTACGAGCAGTACTTC
CASSFGTGSYEQYF
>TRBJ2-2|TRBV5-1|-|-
TGCGCCAGCAGCTGGCAGGGGAGTAACGGGGAGCTGTTTTTT
CASSWQGSNGELFF
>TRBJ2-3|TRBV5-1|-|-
TGCGCCAGCAGCTCGGACCGGGGGATTGATGATACGCAGTATTTT
CASSSDRGIDDTQYF
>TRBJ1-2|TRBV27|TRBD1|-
TGTGCCAGCAGTTTACGATTGGACAGGGTTTATGGCTACACCTTC
CASSLRLDRVYGYTF
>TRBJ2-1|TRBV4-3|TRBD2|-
TGCGCCAGCAGCCAAGGCGGGAGGGCCTACAATGAGCAGTTCTTC
CASSQGGRAYNEQFF
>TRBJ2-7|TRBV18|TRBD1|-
TGTGCCAGCTCAGCGGACAGGGTGAGGGACGAGCAGTACTTC
CASSADRVRDEQYF
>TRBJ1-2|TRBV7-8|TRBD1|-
TGTGCCAGCAGCTCTCCGGACAGGGGAAACTATGGCTACACCTTC
CASSSPDRGNYGYTF
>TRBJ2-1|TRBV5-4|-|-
TGTGCCAGCAGCTTCGAGACTAGCTACAATGAGCAGTTCTTC
CASSFETSYNEQFF
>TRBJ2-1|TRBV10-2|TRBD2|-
TGCGCCAGCATAAGGACTAGCGGCTCCTACAATGAGCAGTTCTTC
CASIRTSGSYNEQFF
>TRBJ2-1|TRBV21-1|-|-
TGTGCCAGCGTCCCGAGGGATGAGCAGTTCTTC
CASVPRDEQFF
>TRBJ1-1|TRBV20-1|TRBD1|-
TGCAGTGCTAACAGGGGGCCTGAAGCTTTCTTT
CSANRGPEAFF
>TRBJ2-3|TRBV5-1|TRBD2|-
TGCGCCAGCAGGTTAAGTTGGTGGTCTAGGCGGGAGGACACAGATACGCAGTATTTT
CASRLSWWSRREDTDTQYF
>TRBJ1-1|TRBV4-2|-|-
TGTGCCAGCAGCCACCTAGGGGGGGGACAGAACACTGAAGCTTTCTTT
CASSHLGGGQNTEAFF
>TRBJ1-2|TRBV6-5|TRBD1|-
TGTGCCAGCAGTTTGGGACAGGGACGCTATGGCTACACCTTC
CASSLGQGRYGYTF
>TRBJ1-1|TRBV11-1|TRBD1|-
TGTGCCAGCCGGGACAGGAAGAACACTGAAGCTTTCTTT
CASRDRKNTEAFF
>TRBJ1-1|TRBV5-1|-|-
TGCGCCAGCACCGCGGGGGGTTACACTGAAGCTTTCTTT
CASTAGGYTEAFF
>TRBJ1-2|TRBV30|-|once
TGTGCCTGGGGGGATGGGGGCGACTATGGCTACACCTTC
CAWGDGGDYGYTF
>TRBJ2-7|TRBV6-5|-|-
TGTGCCAGCAGACTGAGAAACTACGAGCAGTACTTC
CASRLRNYEQYF
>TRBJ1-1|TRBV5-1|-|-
TGCGCCAGCAGCTTGGAGGCCCAGGGAAACACTGAAGCTTTCTTT
CASSLEAQGNTEAFF
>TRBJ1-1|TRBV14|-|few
TGTGCCAGCAGCCAACGCCCATCCAGGGGTGGCACTGAAGCTTTCTTT
CASSQRPSRGGTEAFF
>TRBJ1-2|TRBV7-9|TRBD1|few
TGTGCCAGCAGCACAGGGGGCGGCGTTAATGGCTACACCTTC
CASSTGGGVNGYTF
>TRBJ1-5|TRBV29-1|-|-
TGCAGCGTTGATGGGGGGGCAGGTCAGCCCCAGCATTTT
CSVDGGAGQPQHF
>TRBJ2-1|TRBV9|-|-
TGTGCCAGCAGCGTAGTAGGGGAGGCCTACAATGAGCAGTTCTTC
CASSVVGEAYNEQFF
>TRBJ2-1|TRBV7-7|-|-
TGTGCCAGCAGCTTATCGAGGTACAATGAGCAGTTCTTC
CASSLSRYNEQFF
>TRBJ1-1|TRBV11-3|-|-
TGTGCCAGCAGCTTTGACAGCTATAACACTGAAGCTTTCTTT
CASSFDSYNTEAFF
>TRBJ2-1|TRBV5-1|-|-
TGCGCCAGCAGCGAGCGAGGCAATGAGCAGTTCTTC
CASSERGNEQFF
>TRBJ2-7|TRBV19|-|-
TGTGCCAGTACCTCCGGGGAGAGGCAGGGGATCGACGAGCAGTACTTC
CASTSGERQGIDEQYF
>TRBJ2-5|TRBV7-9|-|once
TGTGCCAGCAGCCCCCGGGACACCTTGCTCCAAGAGACCCAGTACTTC
CASSPRDTLLQETQYF
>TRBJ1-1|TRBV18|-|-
TGTGCCAGCTCACTAAGGCAGGGGACAAACACTGAAGCTTTCTTT
CASSLRQGTNTEAFF
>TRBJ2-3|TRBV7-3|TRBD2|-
TGTGCCAGCAGCTATACTAGCGGAAGCACAGATACGCAGTATTTT
CASSYTSGSTDTQYF
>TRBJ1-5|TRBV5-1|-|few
TGCGCCAGCAGCGTGAGACGGACAAATCAGCCCCAGCATTTT
CASSVRRTNQPQHF
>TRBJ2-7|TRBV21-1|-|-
TGTGCCAGCGGACTAGCGGGATTGAACGAGCAGTACTTC
CASGLAGLNEQYF
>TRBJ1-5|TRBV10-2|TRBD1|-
TGCGCCACTCGGGACAGGGGAGTTCGCAATCAGCCCCAGCATTTT
CATRDRGVRNQPQHF
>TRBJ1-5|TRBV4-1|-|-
TGCGCCAGCAGCCAGACAGGCCATCAGCCCCAGCATTTT
CASSQTGHQPQHF
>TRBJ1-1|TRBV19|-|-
TGTGCCAGTAGTATTGACCCCGGAGGGAACACTGAAGCTTTCTTT
CASSIDPGGNTEAFF
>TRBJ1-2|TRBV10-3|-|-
TGTGCCATCAGAGAGGTGACATATAATAACTATGGCTACACCTTC
CAIREVTYNNYGYTF